A single sample is the source of the 10 T cell receptor beta chains below, sequenced in a study of cytomegalovirus exposure and HLA in healthy donors. This PCR relied on a set of 60 Vbeta primers and 13 Jbeta primers. Using immunoSEQ multiplex PCR, the repertoire was profiled, and TCRdb retains in-frame clones only, with some absent. Altogether around 130,000 clones are present, about 75% being singletons, with the ten largest covering approximately 1.8%. Sequenced input: PBMCs. The receptors derive from a woman aged 30 to 39 in good health and CMV-seronegative.

The V gene is TRBV11-2, the J gene TRBJ2-2; 10 nucleotides line up with TRBD2. CDR3 size: 14 residues. After removal of 5 bases from V and 8 bases from J, the junction contained 5 bases not matched to a gene. Looked up from germline, CDR1 is SGHAT and CDR2 is FQNNGV. The CDR3 loop is CASSEYSGRGELFF. DNA for the CDR3: TGTGCCAGCAGCGAGTATAGCGGGAGGGGGGAGCTGTTTTTT.

This clone has a handful of counts. The rearrangement joins TRBV9 to TRBJ2-2, with 8 positions matching TRBD2. V was pared by 5 bases and J by 5 bases, with 11 bases of the junction left unmatched. This CDR3 contains 16 residues. Germline assignment: CDR1 SGDLS and CDR2 YYNGEE. The CDR3 spells CASSPGRAAGTGELFF. The CDR3 region has the DNA TGTGCCAGCAGTCCCGGGAGGGCCGCCGGGACCGGGGAGCTGTTTTTT.

The chain joins TRBV18 to TRBJ2-3; possibly TRBD2 for D (5 bases). The V and J ends lost 5 bases and 0 bases respectively, with 15 bases between them. Germline CDR1 and CDR2: KGHSH and LQKENI. The CDR3 sequence is 16 residues long. In DNA form, the CDR3 reads TGTGCCAGCTCAACGCGGAGCGGTTCTAGCACAGATACGCAGTATTTT. This encodes CASSTRSGSSTDTQYF.

This clone was seen only once. The rearrangement links TRBV7-9 to TRBJ1-5; 7 nucleotides match TRBD1. The V segment lost 4 bases and the J segment 5 bases; nucleotides outside the gene matches: 2. Germline V gene data show CDR1 as SEHNR and CDR2 as FQNEAQ (reference sequence). The length of the CDR3 is 13 residues. The DNA of the CDR3 is TGTGCCAGCAGCTCTCAGGGGGATCAGCCCCAGCATTTT. As protein: CASSSQGDQPQHF.

The V call is TRBV6-5, the J call TRBJ1-2; D not certain. Germline CDR1 MNHEY, CDR2 SVGAGI. There are 13 residues in the CDR3. The ends were cut back, 5 bases at V and 6 bases at J, with 13 bases in the middle. The CDR3 protein is CASSEGGSHGYTF. The DNA of the CDR3 is TGTGCCAGCAGTGAAGGCGGGAGCCATGGCTACACCTTC.

V usage is TRBV6-1 and J usage is TRBJ1-5; D is perhaps TRBD1 (6 bases). Trimming removed 7 bases from V and 3 bases from J, with 16 bases in between. CDR3 length equals 15 residues. Germline assignment: CDR1 MNHNS and CDR2 SASEGT. The CDR3 DNA is TGTGCCAGCACCTCCGGGACAAAACACAATCAGCCCCAGCATTTT. It is translated as CASTSGTKHNQPQHF.

This rearrangement joins TRBV6-5 to TRBJ1-3; D remains ambiguous. CDR1 and CDR2 (germline): MNHEY, SVGAGI. CDR3 length: 15 amino acids. The V end lost 6 bases, the J end lost 0 bases, and 12 bases lay between the germline ends. In nucleotides, the CDR3 is TGTGCCAGCAGACCGGCGGCGAGCTCTGGAAACACCATATATTTT. This encodes CASRPAASSGNTIYF.

V gene TRBV2 combines with J gene TRBJ2-5; 8 bases align to TRBD1. The V and J ends lost 1 base and 5 bases, in that order; junction bases with no gene match: 3. Per the germline V gene, CDR1 is SNHLY and CDR2 is FYNNEI. The CDR3 totals 14 residues. The CDR3 DNA reads TGTGCCAGCAGTGAAGGACAGGGGACGGAGACCCAGTACTTC. It codes for CASSEGQGTETQYF.

V and J are TRBV4-1 and TRBJ1-2; D is undetermined. Trimming stripped 0 bases from V and 0 bases from J, with 14 bases between. CDR1 is MGHRA and CDR2 is YSYEKL in the germline V gene. The length of the CDR3 is 17 residues. CDR3 in amino acids: CASSQELRTGTNYGYTF. The DNA of the CDR3 is TGCGCCAGCAGCCAAGAACTGAGGACGGGGACTAACTATGGCTACACCTTC.

J is TRBJ2-2 and V is TRBV2, with D maybe TRBD1 (5 bases). The V gene's germline CDR1 is SNHLY and CDR2 FYNNEI. Deletions cut 6 bases from V and 6 bases from J, with 11 bases between. The CDR3 loop spans 13 amino acids. In DNA, the CDR3 is TGTGCCAGCAGGTCGACAGTAGCCGGGGAGCTGTTTTTT. Its protein is CASRSTVAGELFF.